This T cell receptor beta chain was obtained from a study of beta chain features in type 1 diabetes. Study information: No patient-donor differences in age, gender, total cells or subset yield. Overall study results and limits: Shorter TCRB CDR3s, moderately but significantly so, marked every one of the four CD4+ subsets in Type 1 diabetes patients.

About this clone: Antigen: not known.

The CDR3 contains 14 residues. The ends lost 7 bases at V and 2 bases at J; junction bases unmatched: 6. From germline, CDR1 is SNHLY and CDR2 FYNNEI. Every bit of the isolated RNA underwent reverse transcription, so sequencing read expressed TCRB transcripts. The average read count of naive, central memory and regulatory T cell samples was a few million. Sequencing was performed with immunoSEQ multiplex PCR; in TCRdb, only in-frame clones are kept and a portion is missing. The table has over 150,000 clones, 7% to 9% seen once; the top ten hold under 0.55%. There was one heparinised blood draw per donor, averaging about 120 mL. Sort purity for all populations was recorded as exceeding 98%.

The clonotype comes from a man between 18 and 35 years old with type 1 diabetes. The genes are TRBV2 and TRBJ2-3; the match to TRBD1 covers 7 bases. Material for sequencing was central memory CD4+ T cells from blood. CDR3 nucleotides: TGTGCCAGCACTGGGACAGAGGTCACAGATACGCAGTATTTT. Protein sequence: CASTGTEVTDTQYF.